What follows are 18 T cell receptor beta chains derived from one specimen sequenced in a study of blood T cell repertoires in COVID-19. Repertoires were generated with immunoSEQ multiplex PCR, while TCRdb's copy carries only in-frame clones and drops some. The table lists around 130,000 clones, 75% to 90% of them singletons. Input material: peripheral blood. The receptor set was obtained from a woman aged 50 to 60 who had recovered from COVID-19.

This chain connects TRBV19 to TRBJ1-2; D call uncertain. The CDR3 is 15 amino acids. CDR1 and CDR2 (germline): LNHDA, SQIVND (reference sequence). The ends were cut back, 3 bases at V and 4 bases at J, with 15 bases in the middle. As DNA, the CDR3 is TGTGCCAGTAGTATTTTACAAGTCTCGATCTATGGCTACACCTTC. It encodes CASSILQVSIYGYTF.

The rearrangement uses TRBV5-1 and TRBJ2-2, with 8 bases that match TRBD2. Germline V gives CDR1 SGHRS, CDR2 YFSETQ. The CDR3 consists of 15 residues. The trim removed 4 bases at V and 4 bases at J, leaving 6 bases unmatched. The CDR3 region has the DNA TGCGCCAGCAGCACGACGCGGGGGGCCACCGGGGAGCTGTTTTTT. Its protein is CASSTTRGATGELFF.

The chain links TRBV10-3 to TRBJ1-1, with TRBD1 identical over 12 bases. The trim removed 4 bases at V and 4 bases at J, leaving 7 bases unmatched. This CDR3 spans 16 amino acids. Germline loops: CDR1 ENHRY, CDR2 SYGVKD. CDR3 sequence: CAISARPGQGATEAFF. DNA for the CDR3: TGTGCCATCAGTGCCCGTCCGGGACAGGGGGCCACTGAAGCTTTCTTT.

The chain has TRBV18 and TRBJ2-3; D ambiguous. CDR1 KGHSH and CDR2 LQKENI come from the germline V gene. CDR3 length: 13 amino acids. Trimming shortened V by 3 bases and J by 4 bases, and 8 bases separated the two germline ends. Here the CDR3 reads CASSPSFADTQYF. CDR3 bases: TGTGCCAGCTCACCGTCCTTCGCAGATACGCAGTATTTT.

This chain links TRBV2 with TRBJ1-2; TRBD1 agrees at 8 bases. This CDR3 is built from 15 residues. Germline loops: CDR1 SNHLY, CDR2 FYNNEI. The junction had 1 base not matched to a gene; V was cut back by 0 bases and J by 1 base. The CDR3 loop is CASSEAQGGNYGYTF. In nucleotides, the CDR3 is TGTGCCAGCAGTGAAGCACAGGGGGGTAACTATGGCTACACCTTC.

The chain employs TRBV12-5 and TRBJ1-1; 8 bases fit TRBD1. In germline, CDR1 is LGHNT, CDR2 FRNRAP. J lost 1 base, V lost 5 bases, and 9 bases had no gene match. The CDR3 length is 16 residues. This CDR3 reads CASGLLRTGWNTEAFF. CDR3 coding DNA: TGTGCTAGTGGTCTACTGCGGACAGGGTGGAACACTGAAGCTTTCTTT.

The rearrangement links TRBV4-2 to TRBJ2-5, with a weak D call TRBD2 (5 bases). CDR3 length: 13 amino acids. The germline gives CDR1 LGHNA, CDR2 YNFKEQ. V shed 0 bases and J shed 5 bases, with 7 bases lying between them. The CDR3 nucleotides read TGTGCCAGCAGCCAAGATCGGGGTGAGACCCAGTACTTC. This gives the protein CASSQDRGETQYF.

In its sample, this clone was seen a few times. The chain has TRBV19 and TRBJ1-5; D is perhaps TRBD1 (6 bases). CDR3 length: 16 residues. Trimming stripped 6 bases from V and 1 base from J, with 16 bases between. CDR1 is LNHDA, CDR2 SQIVND, per germline (reference sequence). Here the CDR3 reads CASRPAGTTSNQPQHF. For the CDR3, the DNA is TGTGCCAGTAGGCCAGCCGGGACAACCAGCAATCAGCCCCAGCATTTT.

The chain carries TRBV25-1 and TRBJ2-1; D may be TRBD2 (5 bases). Trimming took 4 bases from V and 7 from J, leaving 20 bases between them. The V gene's germline CDR1 is MGHDK and CDR2 SYGVNS. The CDR3 extends over 16 amino acids. This chain's CDR3 is CASSGYREETPNEQFF. The CDR3 coding sequence is TGTGCCAGCAGTGGATACCGGGAAGAAACTCCAAATGAGCAGTTCTTC.

The chain combines TRBV12-3 or TRBV12-4 with TRBJ1-1; TRBD1 is a possible D gene (6 bases). The CDR3 spans 12 residues. Trimming removed 6 bases from V and 4 bases from J, with 9 bases in between. The CDR3 loop reads CASRIRGTEAFF. CDR3 in DNA: TGTGCCAGCAGGATCAGGGGCACTGAAGCTTTCTTT.

The V call is TRBV7-3, the J call TRBJ1-3; D unclear. The germline V gene encodes CDR1 SGHTA and CDR2 FQGTGA. The V gene lost 6 bases and the J gene lost 0 bases, with 15 bases spanning the gap. CDR3 size: 16 residues. CDR3 bases: TGTGCCAGCAGTGAGGGAAGGTCGGGCTCTGGAAACACCATATATTTT. It is translated as CASSEGRSGSGNTIYF.

The CDR3 sequence is CASSVEAGAAYGYTF. CDR3 coding DNA: TGTGCCAGCAGCGTAGAGGCAGGGGCCGCCTATGGCTACACCTTC. The chain carries TRBV9 and TRBJ1-2; the D gene is possibly TRBD1 (6 bases). V was pared by 0 bases and J by 4 bases, with 13 bases between. Germline V CDR1 and CDR2: SGDLS, YYNGEE. The CDR3 covers 15 residues.

The chain combines TRBV3-1 (or the pseudogene TRBV3-2) with TRBJ1-2; 7 bases fit TRBD1. With 1 base clipped from V and 6 bases from J, the junction kept 11 bases outside the gene matches. CDR3 length: 16 amino acids. Per the germline V gene, CDR1 is LGHDT and CDR2 is YNNKEL (reference sequence). The CDR3: CASSQGQGAGLHGYTF. The CDR3 DNA reads TGTGCCAGCAGCCAAGGACAGGGAGCAGGGTTACATGGCTACACCTTC.

DNA for the CDR3: TGCGCCAGCGCGATCAAGCTTGACACTGAAGCTTTCTTT. The encoded protein is CASAIKLDTEAFF. This chain links TRBV5-1 with TRBJ1-1; D gene unclear. The V gene lost 7 bases and the J gene lost 3 bases, with 13 bases spanning the gap. The length of the CDR3 is 13 residues. Per germline, CDR1 SGHRS and CDR2 YFSETQ.

This chain joins TRBV14 and TRBJ2-2; D not resolved. Trimming took off 0 bases at V and 6 bases at J, with 8 bases between the two ends. From germline, CDR1 is SGHDN and CDR2 FVKESK. The CDR3 totals 14 residues. CDR3 sequence: CASSQDLRSGELFF. The CDR3 DNA reads TGTGCCAGCAGCCAAGATCTCAGGTCCGGGGAGCTGTTTTTT.

This rearrangement joins TRBV5-6 to TRBJ2-1, with a possible D match to TRBD2 (5 bases). There are 16 residues in the CDR3. The V end was cut by 3 bases, the J end by 8 bases, with 21 bases between. Germline-derived CDR1 and CDR2 are SGHDT and YYEEEE. The CDR3 DNA reads TGTGCCAGCAGCTGGACCTTGGACTTACCAACCTATGAGCAGTTCTTC. It codes for CASSWTLDLPTYEQFF.

This clone was picked up one time. This rearrangement joins TRBV19 to TRBJ2-7; D call uncertain. The CDR3 totals 14 residues. Trimming stripped 0 bases from V and 7 bases from J, with 13 bases between. Germline lookup yields CDR1 LNHDA and CDR2 SQIVND (reference sequence). CDR3 nucleotide sequence: TGTGCCAGTAGTATAGAACTACCGTCTACGGAGCAGTACTTC. It translates to CASSIELPSTEQYF.

This sequence joins TRBV19 and TRBJ1-2; D unclear. The V gene's germline CDR1 is LNHDA and CDR2 SQIVND (reference sequence). Trimming pared 3 bases from V and 3 bases from J, leaving 11 bases between. The CDR3 extends over 14 amino acids. CDR3 nucleotides: TGTGCCAGTAGTATCCGTCATCGGGACTATGGCTACACCTTC. Translating gives CASSIRHRDYGYTF.